This T cell receptor (beta chain) was retrieved from a study of Ad26.COV2.S vaccination and SARS-CoV-2 variants. V lost 4 bases, J lost 3 bases, and 0 bases stayed unmatched. The CDR3 contains 14 residues. Germline V gene data show CDR1 as SGHTA and CDR2 as FQGNSA. Here immunoSEQ multiplex PCR was the method, and the copy in TCRdb shows in-frame clones only, minus some. The sample contains 300,000 to 350,000 clones, 75% to 90% of which appear only once. Described treatment: some 20 received Ad26.COV2.S at low or high dose, single or two shots; about 5 received placebo; per-sample allocation not given. Sampling took place 63 days after the first vaccine or placebo injection. With respect to this clone: The target antigen is unknown.

Study observations and caveats: Individuals receiving vaccine had higher spike-specific TCR breadth than placebo recipients did.

The source is a person aged 18 to 65 who received the Ad26.COV2.S COVID-19 vaccine or a placebo. The specimen was peripheral blood, collected in a trial of Ad26.COV2.S vaccine versus placebo. V usage is TRBV7-2 and J usage is TRBJ2-7; TRBD2 matches at 13 bases. DNA for the CDR3: TGTGCCAGCAGCTGGACTAGCGGGAGCTACGAGCAGTACTTC. Protein sequence: CASSWTSGSYEQYF. Together with reference TRBV7-2 and TRBJ2-7, the CDR3 gives the full variable domain: GAGVSQSPSNKVTEKGKDVELRCDPISGHTALYWYRQSLGQGLEFLIYFQGNSAPDKSGLPSDRFSAERTGGSVSTLTIQRTQQEDSAVYLCASSWTSGSYEQYFGPGTRLTVT.